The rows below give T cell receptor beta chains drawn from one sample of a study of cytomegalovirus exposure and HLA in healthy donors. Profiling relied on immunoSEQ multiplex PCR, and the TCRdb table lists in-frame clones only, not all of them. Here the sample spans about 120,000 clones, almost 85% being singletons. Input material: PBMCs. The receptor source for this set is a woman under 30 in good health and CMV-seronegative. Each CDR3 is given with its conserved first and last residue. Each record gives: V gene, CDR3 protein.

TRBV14 CASSQAPTETQYF
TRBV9 CASSRTSYNYGYTF
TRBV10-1 CASRGGPANTGELFF
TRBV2 CASSERQAQPQHF
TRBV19 CASSERGRYEQYF
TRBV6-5 CANNEGTGGSPLHF
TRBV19 CASSPRYRQGSHEQYF
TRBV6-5 CASRGQYTGELFF
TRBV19 CASSIERLANTGELFF
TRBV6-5 CASSRLAGALDTQYF